This is a list of T cell receptor beta chains from one sample in a study of blood T cells in healthy people across ages. TCRdb recomputed calls from the 5' RACE reads with MiXCR, one row per CDR3 protein. The sample has about 970,000 distinct CDR3 sequences; roughly 51% are singletons. Sequencing used blood. Receptors originate from a woman aged 60-70 years in good health. Each CDR3 is given with its conserved first and last residue. The order of the fields is clone size, J gene, V gene, D gene, CDR3 protein, CDR3 DNA. A D gene is named only where the DNA matches it firmly. Clone sizes are given selectively: once, few, many, or a class where the clone is expanded.

NA | TRBJ2-5 | TRBV6-6 | NA | CASSYEVGVAETQYF | TGTGCCAGCAGTTACGAGGTGGGAGTGGCAGAGACCCAGTACTTC
NA | TRBJ2-2 | TRBV9 | NA | CASSPRDGRTTGELFF | TGTGCCAGCAGCCCCCGGGACGGAAGAACAACCGGGGAGCTGTTTTTT
few | TRBJ2-1 | TRBV4-3 | NA | CASSQDSGTLYNEQFF | TGCGCCAGCAGCCAAGATTCCGGGACACTTTACAATGAGCAGTTCTTC
few | TRBJ2-3 | TRBV12-3/TRBV12-4 | NA | CASSSRESLDTQYF | TGTGCCAGCAGTTCGAGGGAATCCTTGGATACGCAGTATTTT
NA | TRBJ2-5 | TRBV27 | TRBD1 | CASSLGTGGGNEQYF | TGTGCCAGCAGTTTGGGGACAGGGGGGGGTAATGAGCAGTACTTC
once | TRBJ2-1 | TRBV3-1 | TRBD2 | CASRLGLAGRSYNEQFF | TGTGCCAGCAGACTAGGACTAGCGGGGCGTTCCTACAATGAGCAGTTCTTC
once | TRBJ2-1 | TRBV19 | NA | CAVARGGVLGHEQFF | TGTGCCGTGGCTCGGGGCGGCGTTCTAGGTCATGAGCAGTTCTTC
NA | TRBJ2-7 | TRBV4-3 | TRBD2 | CASSPSLPGGLYEQYF | TGCGCCAGCAGCCCCAGCCTACCGGGAGGGCTCTACGAGCAGTACTTC
few | TRBJ1-1 | TRBV6-4 | NA | CASREGGNTEAFF | TGTGCCAGCAGAGAGGGAGGGAACACTGAAGCTTTCTTT
NA | TRBJ2-1 | TRBV15 | NA | CATSRPLKSSYNEQFF | TGTGCCACCAGCAGACCCCTAAAGAGCTCCTACAATGAGCAGTTCTTC
NA | TRBJ2-4 | TRBV12-3/TRBV12-4 | TRBD2 | CASSLGVGRDIQYF | TGTGCCAGCAGTTTAGGAGTAGGGAGGGACATTCAGTACTTC
NA | TRBJ1-1 | TRBV7-2 | TRBD1 | CASSLRTGYNTEAFF | TGTGCCAGCAGCTTAAGGACAGGCTATAACACTGAAGCTTTCTTT
NA | TRBJ2-5 | TRBV7-9 | TRBD2 | CASSLGVGRASETQYF | TGTGCCAGCAGCTTAGGGGTCGGGAGGGCCTCTGAGACCCAGTACTTC
NA | TRBJ2-2 | TRBV4-1 | NA | CASSQENANTGELFF | TGCGCCAGCAGCCAAGAAAACGCGAACACCGGGGAGCTGTTTTTT
NA | TRBJ2-7 | TRBV12-3/TRBV12-4 | TRBD2 | CAISWTSMHEQYF | TGTGCCATCAGTTGGACTAGCATGCACGAGCAGTACTTC
NA | TRBJ1-6 | TRBV6-5 | NA | CASSYSIGGEFYNSPLHF | TGTGCCAGCAGTTACTCGATAGGGGGGGAGTTTTATAATTCACCCCTCCACTTT
NA | TRBJ1-2 | TRBV28 | NA | CASTYRTHYGYTF | TGTGCCAGCACATACAGGACACACTATGGCTACACCTTC
once | TRBJ2-7 | TRBV11-1 | TRBD1 | CASSFLSDRAYEQYF | TGTGCCAGCAGCTTTCTATCGGACAGGGCTTACGAGCAGTACTTC
NA | TRBJ1-1 | TRBV28 | NA | CATTFRVSAFF | TGTGCCACCACCTTTCGAGTTTCAGCTTTCTTT
NA | TRBJ2-5 | TRBV27 | NA | CASRRTLGGQETQYF | TGTGCCAGCAGAAGGACGCTCGGGGGCCAAGAGACCCAGTACTTC
NA | TRBJ2-3 | TRBV10-1 | TRBD2 | CASSAGRTSGSPDTQYF | TGCGCCAGCAGTGCGGGTCGGACTAGCGGGAGTCCAGATACGCAGTATTTT
NA | TRBJ2-7 | TRBV19 | NA | CASLDTDAYNEQYF | TGTGCCAGTCTGGACACGGACGCCTACAATGAGCAGTACTTC
once | TRBJ2-3 | TRBV5-6 | TRBD2 | CASSLGLAGGFRRVADTQYF | TGTGCCAGCAGCTTAGGACTAGCGGGAGGTTTTCGAAGAGTGGCAGATACGCAGTATTTT
NA | TRBJ1-2 | TRBV20-1 | NA | CSAVAGIDGYTF | TGCAGTGCTGTGGCAGGGATTGATGGCTACACCTTC
NA | TRBJ2-7 | TRBV11-2 | NA | CASSLGGGGPETYNEQYF | TGTGCCAGCAGCCTAGGAGGAGGGGGACCCGAGACCTACAATGAGCAGTACTTC
NA | TRBJ2-3 | TRBV29-1 | TRBD2 | CSADLAGRTETQYF | TGCAGCGCAGACTTAGCGGGGCGCACAGAGACGCAGTATTTT
NA | TRBJ2-1 | TRBV20-1 | TRBD2 | CSARRTSANNEQFF | TGCAGTGCTAGGAGGACTAGCGCAAACAATGAGCAGTTCTTC
NA | TRBJ2-7 | TRBV5-4 | TRBD2 | CASSFKREGNEQYF | TGTGCCAGCAGCTTTAAGCGGGAGGGCAACGAGCAGTACTTC
once | TRBJ2-7 | TRBV13 | NA | CASSQRRGIKGDEQYF | TGTGCCAGCAGCCAAAGACGGGGAATCAAAGGTGACGAGCAGTACTTC
NA | TRBJ2-3 | TRBV27 | NA | CASSKGRVEDTQYF | TGTGCCAGCAGCAAAGGCCGAGTCGAAGATACGCAGTATTTT
few | TRBJ2-3 | TRBV2 | TRBD2 | CASTRVGTSTQYF | TGTGCCAGCACAAGGGTGGGGACTAGCACGCAGTATTTT
NA | TRBJ2-7 | TRBV7-9 | TRBD1 | CASRDGTVGYEQYF | TGTGCCAGCAGGGATGGGACAGTAGGCTACGAGCAGTACTTC
NA | TRBJ2-1 | TRBV27 | TRBD2 | CASSLAAGGLSSYNEQFF | TGTGCCAGCAGTCTCGCGGCGGGAGGGTTAAGCTCCTACAATGAGCAGTTCTTC
NA | TRBJ2-6 | TRBV18 | TRBD1 | CASSPYPGQSGANVLTF | TGTGCCAGCTCACCCTATCCGGGACAGTCTGGGGCCAACGTCCTGACTTTC
NA | TRBJ2-4 | TRBV29-1 | TRBD1 | CSGGTGWNIQYF | TGCAGCGGGGGGACAGGGTGGAACATTCAGTACTTC
NA | TRBJ2-5 | TRBV11-2 | NA | CASSDRHNEQYF | TGTGCCAGCAGCGACCGACACAATGAGCAGTACTTC
few | TRBJ2-5 | TRBV24-1 | NA | CATSDPTALETQYF | TGTGCCACCAGTGACCCCACTGCCCTAGAGACCCAGTACTTC
NA | TRBJ2-7 | TRBV7-2 | TRBD2 | CASSSTPSGSYEQYF | TGTGCCAGCAGCTCCACTCCTAGCGGCTCCTACGAGCAGTACTTC
NA | TRBJ1-2 | TRBV28 | TRBD1 | CASSEGGSNYGYTF | TGTGCCAGCAGTGAAGGGGGCTCTAACTATGGCTACACCTTC
NA | TRBJ2-4 | TRBV27 | NA | CASSPAGLAKNIQYF | TGTGCCAGCAGTCCAGCAGGGTTAGCCAAAAACATTCAGTACTTC
few | TRBJ2-3 | TRBV3-1 | NA | CASSLARRVGDTQYF | TGTGCCAGCAGCCTAGCCAGGAGGGTTGGAGATACGCAGTATTTT
NA | TRBJ2-5 | TRBV4-3 | NA | CASSQGVGQETQYF | TGCGCCAGCAGCCAGGGTGTGGGACAAGAGACCCAGTACTTC
few | TRBJ1-1 | TRBV15 | NA | CATSRDRYPTEAFF | TGTGCCACCAGCAGAGACCGGTACCCCACTGAAGCTTTCTTT
NA | TRBJ2-7 | TRBV20-1 | NA | CSARLGGTYEQYF | TGCAGTGCCAGACTAGGGGGAACCTACGAGCAGTACTTC
few | TRBJ1-4 | TRBV6-1 | NA | CASRPAVEKLFF | TGTGCCAGCAGGCCGGCTGTGGAAAAACTGTTTTTT
few | TRBJ2-3 | TRBV4-3 | NA | CASSRQDVADTQYF | TGCGCCAGCAGCCGACAGGATGTGGCAGATACGCAGTATTTT
NA | TRBJ2-1 | TRBV7-9 | NA | CASSLVLSIEQFF | TGTGCCAGCAGCTTAGTTCTCAGTATTGAGCAGTTCTTC
NA | TRBJ2-7 | TRBV10-3 | NA | CALSVGGAYEQYF | TGTGCCCTCAGTGTTGGGGGCGCCTACGAGCAGTACTTC